This T cell receptor beta chain derives from a study of blood T cells in healthy people across ages. This clonotype was observed a handful of times. Its antigen is as yet unknown. Study-wide findings and caveats: Samples with more naive T cells showed higher observed beta diversity.

The germline V and J ends were trimmed by 2 bases and 1 base, with 6 bases remaining between them. The CDR3 runs 13 residues. A second PCR, run for about 7 to 12 cycles, used a sample-barcoded 5' primer plus a J-beta primer mix. TCRdb analysed the 5' RACE reads with MiXCR anew, one entry per CDR3 protein. The data show 790,000 or so distinct CDR3 sequences, with around 45% seen just once and 15% to 20% held by the top ten. The V gene is TRBV12-3 or TRBV12-4, the J gene TRBJ2-7; a possible D gene is TRBD2 (5 bases). The source is a man older than 75 in good health. Material: blood. The CDR3 DNA sequence: TGTGCCAGCAGTTTAAAGCGGTCCTACGAGCAGTACTTC. Protein: CASSLKRSYEQYF.